The sequence of this T cell receptor (beta chain) was determined in a study of beta chain features in type 1 diabetes. Study findings and constraints: Across all four CD4+ subsets, people with type 1 diabetes showed modestly shorter TCRB CDR3s.

In this sample, this clone turned up a few times. Its matching antigen is unknown. The study reverse transcribed the entire isolated RNA, so it sequenced expressed TCRB transcripts. Libraries were prepared by immunoSEQ multiplex PCR; TCRdb keeps only in-frame clonotypes and omits some of them. This sample has hundreds of thousands of clones, with 10% to 15% found just once. The CDR3 sequence is 16 residues long. This chain uses TRBV21-1 with TRBJ1-2; TRBD1 is the table's D call and was not checked against the DNA. TRBV21-1 is labeled a pseudogene. Sequenced: naive CD4+ T cells from blood. The sequence came from a man younger than 30 with type 1 diabetes. The CDR3 nucleotides are TGTGCCAGCAGCAAAGTTCGGCTGGGGGCACGGTATGGCTACACCTTC. Encoded protein: CASSKVRLGARYGYTF.